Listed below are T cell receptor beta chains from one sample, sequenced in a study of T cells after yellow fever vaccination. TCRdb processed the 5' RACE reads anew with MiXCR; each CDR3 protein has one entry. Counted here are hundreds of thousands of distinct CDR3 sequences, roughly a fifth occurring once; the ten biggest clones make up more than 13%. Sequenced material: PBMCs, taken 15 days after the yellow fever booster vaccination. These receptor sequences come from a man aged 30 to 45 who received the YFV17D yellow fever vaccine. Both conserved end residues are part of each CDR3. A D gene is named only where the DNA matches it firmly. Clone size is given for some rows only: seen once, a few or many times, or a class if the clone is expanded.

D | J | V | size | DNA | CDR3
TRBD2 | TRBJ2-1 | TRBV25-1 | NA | TGTGCCAGCAGTGAATTAAGTAGCGGGAGAAGGCATGAGCAATTCTTC | CASSELSSGRRHEQFF
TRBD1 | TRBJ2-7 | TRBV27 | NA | TGTGCCAGCACCAACATCAGGGACAGGGGGCGTTACGAGCAGTACTTC | CASTNIRDRGRYEQYF
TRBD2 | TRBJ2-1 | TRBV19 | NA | TGTGCCAGTAGCCTGGGACTAGCGGACCTAACCTACAATGAGCAGTTCTTC | CASSLGLADLTYNEQFF
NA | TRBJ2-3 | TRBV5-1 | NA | TGCGCCAGCAGCTTGAGGGGGATGTCGACAGATACGCAGTATTTT | CASSLRGMSTDTQYF
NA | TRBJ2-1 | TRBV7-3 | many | TGTGCCAGCAGCTTAAAAGTAGGGGATGAGCAGTTCTTC | CASSLKVGDEQFF
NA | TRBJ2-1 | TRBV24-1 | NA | TGTGCCACCAGCCCGGCGGGCCCGGGGGACGAGCAGTTCTTC | CATSPAGPGDEQFF
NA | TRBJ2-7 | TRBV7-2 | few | TGTGCCAGCAGCCGCGACGTAGCCTCCTACGAGCAGTACTTC | CASSRDVASYEQYF
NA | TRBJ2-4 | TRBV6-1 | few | TGTGCCAGCACCCCTCGGTGGGGGGACATAGCCAAAAACATTCAGTACTTC | CASTPRWGDIAKNIQYF
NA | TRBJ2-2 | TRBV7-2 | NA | TGTGCCAGCAGCTTTGCGGGAAACACCGGGGAGCTGTTTTTT | CASSFAGNTGELFF
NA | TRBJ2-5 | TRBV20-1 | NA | TGCAGTGCTAGAGAGCTTAGGGAGGGGGTCCAAGAGACCCAGTACTTC | CSARELREGVQETQYF
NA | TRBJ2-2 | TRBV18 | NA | TGTGCCAGCTCACCAAACGGGAACACCGGGGAGCTGTTTTTT | CASSPNGNTGELFF
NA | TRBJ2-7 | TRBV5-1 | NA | TGCGCCAGCGGACGGCCACCTACCTACGAGCAGTACTTC | CASGRPPTYEQYF
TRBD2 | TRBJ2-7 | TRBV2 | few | TGTGCCAGCAAAACTAGCGGGAGTTCCTCCTACGAGCAGTACTTC | CASKTSGSSSYEQYF
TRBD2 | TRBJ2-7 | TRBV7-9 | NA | TGTGCCAGCAGCCCCCTGACTAGCGGGGATATAGAGCAGTACTTC | CASSPLTSGDIEQYF
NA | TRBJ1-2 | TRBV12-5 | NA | TGTGCTAGTGGCTCTAAGGAGTATGGCTACACCTTC | CASGSKEYGYTF
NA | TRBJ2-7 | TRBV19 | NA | TGTGCCAGTAGTATCGCGGGACGGAGCTACGAGCAGTACTTC | CASSIAGRSYEQYF
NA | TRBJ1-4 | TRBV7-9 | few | TGTGCCAGCAGCAACCCGGGACACAGAGTTGAAAAACTGTTTTTT | CASSNPGHRVEKLFF
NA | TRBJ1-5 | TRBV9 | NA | TGTGCCAGCAGCGCGGACACGAGTAGCAATCAGCCCCAGCATTTT | CASSADTSSNQPQHF
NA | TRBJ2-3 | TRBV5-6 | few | TGTGCCAGCAGCTCCCTGACCTCTAGCACAGATACGCAGTATTTT | CASSSLTSSTDTQYF
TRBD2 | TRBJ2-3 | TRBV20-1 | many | TGCAGTGCTAGGGTAGGCGGGAGAGATACAGATACGCAGTATTTT | CSARVGGRDTDTQYF
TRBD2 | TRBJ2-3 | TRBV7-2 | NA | TGTGCCAGCAGCTTAGCCGCGGGGGGCGGGTACACAGATACGCAGTATTTT | CASSLAAGGGYTDTQYF
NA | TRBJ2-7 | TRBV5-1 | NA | TGCGCCAGCAGCTCGACTAGTTCCGAGCAGTACTTC | CASSSTSSEQYF
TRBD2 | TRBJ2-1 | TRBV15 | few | TGTGCCACCAGCAGAGAAGGACTAGCGGGACACACCGGGAGCTCCTACAATGAGCAGTTCTTC | CATSREGLAGHTGSSYNEQFF
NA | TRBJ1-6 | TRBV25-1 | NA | TGTGCCAGCAGTCCTGAGCGGGTCGGGGGGCGAGCCCTCCACTTT | CASSPERVGGRALHF
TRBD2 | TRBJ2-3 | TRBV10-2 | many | TGCGCCAGCCTCCGGACTAGCGGTAGCATTAGCACAGATACGCAGTATTTT | CASLRTSGSISTDTQYF
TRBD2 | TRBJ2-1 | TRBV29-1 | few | TGCAGCGTTCCGGACGGACTAGGCAATGAGCAGTTCTTC | CSVPDGLGNEQFF
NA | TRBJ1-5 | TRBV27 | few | TGTGCCAGCAGGCAAACCTCGGGGAAGAGGCCCCAGCATTTT | CASRQTSGKRPQHF
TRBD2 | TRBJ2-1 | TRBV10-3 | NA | TGTGCCATCTCGCAGCGGGAGACGGATGAGCAGTTCTTC | CAISQRETDEQFF
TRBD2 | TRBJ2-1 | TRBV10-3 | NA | TGTGCCATTAAAGGGACTAGCCAACACAATGAGCAGTTCTTC | CAIKGTSQHNEQFF
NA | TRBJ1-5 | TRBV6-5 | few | TGTGCCAGCAGTTCCAGGGGTGGCAATCAGCCCCAGCATTTT | CASSSRGGNQPQHF
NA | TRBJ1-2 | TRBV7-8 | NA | TGTGCCAGCAGCTCATCCCGCTCCGGGGTTGAGGGCTACACCTTC | CASSSSRSGVEGYTF
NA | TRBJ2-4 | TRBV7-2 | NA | TGTGCCAGCAGTTCTAAGGGGGTCTCACCTGACATTCAGTACTTC | CASSSKGVSPDIQYF
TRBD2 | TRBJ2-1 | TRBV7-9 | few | TGTGCCAGCAGCTTAGGTCCTAGCGGGAGGGCCCACAATGAGCAGTTCTTC | CASSLGPSGRAHNEQFF
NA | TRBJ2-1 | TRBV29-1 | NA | TGCAGCGTTGTAGCTTCCTACAATGAGCAGTTCTTC | CSVVASYNEQFF
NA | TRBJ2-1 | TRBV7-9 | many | TGTGCCAGCAGCCCCGCCTACAATGAGCAGTTCTTC | CASSPAYNEQFF
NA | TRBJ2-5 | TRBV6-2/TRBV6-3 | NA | TGTGCCAGCAGTTTTGGGGGGAGTGATGAGTACTTC | CASSFGGSDEYF
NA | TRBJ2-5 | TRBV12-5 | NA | TGTGCTAGTGGTTCAGCGGAATTCCAAGAGACCCAGTACTTC | CASGSAEFQETQYF
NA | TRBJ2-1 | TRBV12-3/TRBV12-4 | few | TGTGCCAGCAGATACGGGGAGATCGGTGAGCAGTTCTTC | CASRYGEIGEQFF
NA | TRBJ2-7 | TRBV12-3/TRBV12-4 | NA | TGTGCCAGCAGGATAGCTGGGTACGAGCAGTACTTC | CASRIAGYEQYF
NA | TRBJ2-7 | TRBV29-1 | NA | TGCAGCGTTGAAGCGGGTGGTATAACCTACGAGCAGTACTTC | CSVEAGGITYEQYF
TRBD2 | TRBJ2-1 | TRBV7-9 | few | TGTGCTAGCGGGAGGGCCGTTGAGCAGTTCTTC | CASGRAVEQFF
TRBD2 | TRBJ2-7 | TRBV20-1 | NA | TGCAGTGCCTCTACGGGACTAGCGGGGACCTACGAGCAGTACTTC | CSASTGLAGTYEQYF
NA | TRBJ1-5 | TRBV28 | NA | TGTGCCAGCAGCCTTCGGGGTGGGGGTCAGCCCCAGCATTTT | CASSLRGGGQPQHF
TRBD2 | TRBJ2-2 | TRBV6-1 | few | TGTGCCAGCTACCCGGCGGGGGACACCGGGGAGCTGTTTTTT | CASYPAGDTGELFF
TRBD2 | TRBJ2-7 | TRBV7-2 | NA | TGTGCCAGCAGCGAGAGGACTAGCGGGGGACTAGTCGAGCAGTACTTC | CASSERTSGGLVEQYF
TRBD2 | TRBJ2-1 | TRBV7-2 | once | TGTGCCAGCAGCTACCGACTAGCGGGCTCCTACAATGAGCAGTTCTTC | CASSYRLAGSYNEQFF
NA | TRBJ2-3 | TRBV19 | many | TGTGCCAGTAGTATTCGGGCAGATACGCAGTATTTT | CASSIRADTQYF
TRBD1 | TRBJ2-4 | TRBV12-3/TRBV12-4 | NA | TGTGCCAGCAGGGTACAGGGGGCTGTGAGTGACATTCAGTACTTC | CASRVQGAVSDIQYF
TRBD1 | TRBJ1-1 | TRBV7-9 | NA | TGTGCCAGCAGCTTAGCTACACAGGGGAGCACTGAAGCTTTCTTT | CASSLATQGSTEAFF
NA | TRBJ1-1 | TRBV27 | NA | TGTGCCAGCAGTTTATCGCGTCCGGACATGAACACTGAAGCTTTCTTT | CASSLSRPDMNTEAFF
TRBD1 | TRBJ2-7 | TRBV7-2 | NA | TGTGCCAGCAGCTTGGGACAGGGGGGAATATACGAGCAGTACTTC | CASSLGQGGIYEQYF
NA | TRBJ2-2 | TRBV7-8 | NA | TGTGCCAGCAGCCGTACCCCACAGGCGTGGGAGCTGTTTTTT | CASSRTPQAWELFF
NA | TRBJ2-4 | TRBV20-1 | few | TGCAGTGCTAGAGATCGTGGCAGGGGTCAAAACATTCAGTACTTC | CSARDRGRGQNIQYF
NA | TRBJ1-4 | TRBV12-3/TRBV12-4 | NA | TGTGCCAGCAGTTTAGAGGACCGATCTCGGGAAAAACTGTTTTTT | CASSLEDRSREKLFF